The clone carrying this T cell receptor beta chain has a count of ten or more. Patients between 18 and 65 years old had hyperthyroidism, newly diagnosed and lasting under 2 months. The data belong to a study of T cells in Graves' hyperthyroidism and ophthalmopathy. The CDR3 regions of TCR beta were amplified from RNA transcripts. First-round RT-PCR targeting the TCR CDR3 was performed with the HTBI primer set. One entry per CDR3 protein, called by TCRdb with MiXCR from the multiplex PCR reads. The profile covers roughly 740,000 distinct CDR3 sequences, with roughly 15% appearing a single time and approximately 8.4% taken by the ten largest. CDR1 and CDR2 (germline): MNHNS, SASEGT. Trimming removed 6 bases from V and 7 bases from J; junction bases left unmatched: 6. The CDR3 has 14 residues.

This chain links TRBV6-1 with TRBJ2-3; 11 bases are shared with TRBD2. The TCR comes from a young man with Graves' hyperthyroidism. Material: blood. CDR3 sequence: CASSSLAGVNTQYF. As DNA, the CDR3 is TGTGCCAGCAGCTCACTAGCGGGAGTTAATACGCAGTATTTT.